This passage covers 3 T cell receptor beta chains from one sample sequenced in a study of tissue T cells after allogeneic stem cell transplantation. The time point denotes: mouse harvest day 14 after allogeneic transplant. The graft held 10^6 splenic CD5+ T cells and 10^7 T-cell-depleted bone marrow cells. Some clones are missing from TCRdb's copy, which holds only in-frame ones; the method was immunoSEQ multiplex PCR. The table lists about 1,900 clones, 40% to 55% of them singletons. The sequenced sample consisted of lymph node tissue. The receptors stem from a female BALB/c mouse given C57BL/6 T cells with graft-versus-host disease after an allogeneic hematopoietic cell transplant.

About this clone itself: Mouse germline and gene names are used. The read ends 1 residue shy of where the CDR3 ends; the end is completed using the germline J gene. This sequence joins TRBV26 and TRBJ1-1; D may be TRBD1 (6 bases). Germline V gene sequence: CDR1 KGHPV, CDR2 FQNQEV (reference sequence). V was shortened by 0 bases and J by 7 bases, with 6 bases between the two germline ends. The CDR3 is made up of 12 amino acids. Incomplete CDR3 DNA: TGTGCCAGCAGTCTGTCAGGGGGAGAAGTCTTC. Amino acids: CASSLSGGEVF. The CDR3 in its entirety is CASSLSGGEVFF.

Worth noting for this clone: Here the gene names and germline are mouse. Read coverage stops 1 residue before the CDR3 terminus; the germline J gene supplies the remainder. The V call is TRBV26, the J call TRBJ2-5, with 7 bases that match TRBD2. Germline values: CDR1 KGHPV, CDR2 FQNQEV (reference sequence). CDR3 length equals 14 residues. V trimming: 3 bases; J trimming: 3 bases; junction bases outside the gene matches: 3. Incomplete CDR3 DNA: TGTGCCAGCAGTCTAATGGGGGGTCAAGACACCCAGTAC. Its translation: CASSLMGGQDTQY. The entire CDR3 is CASSLMGGQDTQYF.

On this clone itself: The gene names here belong to mouse. Coverage ceases 1 residue before the CDR3 finishes, and the germline J gene fills in the end. V and J are TRBV13-3 and TRBJ1-5, with 7 bases matching TRBD1. The germline V gene has CDR1 NNHDY and CDR2 SYVADS. The V segment lost 7 bases and the J segment 0 bases; nucleotides outside the gene matches: 7. The CDR3 spans 15 residues. The sequenced CDR3 bases are TGTGCCAGCGGGCTGGGGACAGATAACAACCAGGCTCCGCTT. Translation: CASGLGTDNNQAPL. The full CDR3 is CASGLGTDNNQAPLF.